This TCR beta chain was captured in a study of cytomegalovirus exposure and HLA in healthy donors. Turning to the study itself: A previous analysis identified 100 million to 120 million unique TCR beta sequences derived from some 170 million T cells.

At collection, donors were nominally healthy, but unrecorded immune exposures were probable. In regard to this clone: Its target is unknown.

The PCR used 60 Vbeta and 13 Jbeta primers. Authors' methods: Later analysis identified roughly 82 million unique TCR beta chains, approximately 10 million shared. Repertoires were generated with immunoSEQ multiplex PCR, while TCRdb's copy carries only in-frame clones and drops some. D and trimming were read from the DNA, whereas the V and J calls and clone size are those reported in that table. The sample holds roughly 250,000 clones, 84% seen once. Trimming cost V 1 base and J 7 bases, with 14 bases left between them. Germline CDR1 is SGHNT and CDR2 is YENEEA. The CDR3 sequence is 14 residues long. General observations from the study: In a later analysis, parvovirus B19, influenza, CMV and Epstein-Barr virus appeared linked to several top co-occurrence clusters.

The chain recombines TRBV11-3 with TRBJ2-7, with D maybe TRBD2 (6 bases). Input material: PBMCs. The receptor was isolated from a woman in her thirties or forties in good health and CMV-seropositive. The DNA for the CDR3 is TGTGCCAGCAGCTTAGCGGTGGGGGGAGGAGAGCAGTACTTC. As protein: CASSLAVGGGEQYF.